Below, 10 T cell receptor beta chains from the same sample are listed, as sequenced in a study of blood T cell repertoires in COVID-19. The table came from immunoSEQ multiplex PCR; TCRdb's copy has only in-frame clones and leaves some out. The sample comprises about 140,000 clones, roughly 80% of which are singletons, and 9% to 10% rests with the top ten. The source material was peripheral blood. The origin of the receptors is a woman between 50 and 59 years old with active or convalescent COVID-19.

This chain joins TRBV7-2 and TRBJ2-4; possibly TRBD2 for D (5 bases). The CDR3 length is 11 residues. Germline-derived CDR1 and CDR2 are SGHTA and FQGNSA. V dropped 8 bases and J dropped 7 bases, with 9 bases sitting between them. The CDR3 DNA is TGTGCCAGCCTAGTAGCGAACATTCAGTACTTC. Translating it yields CASLVANIQYF.

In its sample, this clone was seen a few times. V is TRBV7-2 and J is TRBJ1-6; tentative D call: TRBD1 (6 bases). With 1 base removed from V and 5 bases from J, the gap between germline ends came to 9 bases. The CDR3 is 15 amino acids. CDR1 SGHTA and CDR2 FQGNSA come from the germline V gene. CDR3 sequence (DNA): TGTGCCAGCAGCTTAGACAGGGTAGATAATTCACCCCTCCACTTT. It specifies CASSLDRVDNSPLHF.

CDR3 DNA: TGTGCCAGCAGTGAAAAAGACTTCCCCTCCTACAATGAGCAGTTCTTC. It codes for CASSEKDFPSYNEQFF. The chain uses TRBV2 and TRBJ2-1; no firm D call. Germline CDR1 SNHLY, CDR2 FYNNEI. The CDR3 sequence is 16 residues long. Trimming shortened V by 2 bases and J by 0 bases, and 11 bases separated the two germline ends.

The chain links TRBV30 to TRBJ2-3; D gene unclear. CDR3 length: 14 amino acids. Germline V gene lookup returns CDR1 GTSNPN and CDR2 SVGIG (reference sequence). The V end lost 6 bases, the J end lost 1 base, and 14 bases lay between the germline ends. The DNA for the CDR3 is TGTGCCTGCCCGACCCACAGAGGCACAGATACGCAGTATTTT. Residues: CACPTHRGTDTQYF.

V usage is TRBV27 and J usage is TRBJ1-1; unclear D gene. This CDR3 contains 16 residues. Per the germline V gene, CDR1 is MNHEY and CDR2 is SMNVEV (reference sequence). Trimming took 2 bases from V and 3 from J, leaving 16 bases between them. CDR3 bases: TGTGCCAGCAGTTTACTGAAAGATTTACGGGACACTGAAGCTTTCTTT. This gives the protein CASSLLKDLRDTEAFF.

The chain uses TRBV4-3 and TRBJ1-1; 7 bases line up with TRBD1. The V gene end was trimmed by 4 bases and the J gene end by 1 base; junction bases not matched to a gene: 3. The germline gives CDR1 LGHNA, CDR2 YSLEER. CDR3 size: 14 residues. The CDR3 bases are TGCGCCAGCAGCCCACAGGGGAGGAACACTGAAGCTTTCTTT. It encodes CASSPQGRNTEAFF.

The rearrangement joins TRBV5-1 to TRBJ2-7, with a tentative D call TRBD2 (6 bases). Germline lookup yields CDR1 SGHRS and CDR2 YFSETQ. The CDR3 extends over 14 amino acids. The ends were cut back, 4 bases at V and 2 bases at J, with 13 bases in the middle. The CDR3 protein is CASSPTGGTYEQYF. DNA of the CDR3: TGCGCCAGCAGCCCGACCGGAGGGACCTACGAGCAGTACTTC. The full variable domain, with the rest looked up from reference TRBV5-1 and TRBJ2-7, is KAGVTQTPRYLIKTRGQQVTLSCSPISGHRSVSWYQQTPGQGLQFLFEYFSETQRNKGNFPGRFSGRQFSNSRSEMNVSTLELGDSALYLCASSPTGGTYEQYFGPGTRLTVT.

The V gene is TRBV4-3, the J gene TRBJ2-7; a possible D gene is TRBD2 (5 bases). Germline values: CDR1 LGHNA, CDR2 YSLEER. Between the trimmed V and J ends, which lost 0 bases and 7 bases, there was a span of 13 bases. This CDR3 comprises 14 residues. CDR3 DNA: TGCGCCAGCAGCCAAGATTTTTCCACGGGGGAGCAGTACTTC. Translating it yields CASSQDFSTGEQYF.

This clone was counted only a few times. The CDR3 loop reads CASSQVGGRRPGANVLTF. Written as DNA, the CDR3 is TGCGCCAGCAGCCAAGTGGGAGGACGGCGCCCCGGGGCCAACGTCCTGACTTTC. The J gene is TRBJ2-6, the V gene TRBV4-3, with TRBD2 as a possible D gene (6 bases). The germline V gene encodes CDR1 LGHNA and CDR2 YSLEER. V lost 1 base, J lost 4 bases, and 17 bases lay in between. The CDR3 length is 18 residues.

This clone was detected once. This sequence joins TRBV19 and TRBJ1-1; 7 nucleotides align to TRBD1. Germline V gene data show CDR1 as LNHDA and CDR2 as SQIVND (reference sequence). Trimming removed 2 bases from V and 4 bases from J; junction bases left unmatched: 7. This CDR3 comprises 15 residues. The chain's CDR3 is CASSILQGGGTEAFF. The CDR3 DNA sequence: TGTGCCAGTAGTATACTTCAGGGGGGCGGCACTGAAGCTTTCTTT.